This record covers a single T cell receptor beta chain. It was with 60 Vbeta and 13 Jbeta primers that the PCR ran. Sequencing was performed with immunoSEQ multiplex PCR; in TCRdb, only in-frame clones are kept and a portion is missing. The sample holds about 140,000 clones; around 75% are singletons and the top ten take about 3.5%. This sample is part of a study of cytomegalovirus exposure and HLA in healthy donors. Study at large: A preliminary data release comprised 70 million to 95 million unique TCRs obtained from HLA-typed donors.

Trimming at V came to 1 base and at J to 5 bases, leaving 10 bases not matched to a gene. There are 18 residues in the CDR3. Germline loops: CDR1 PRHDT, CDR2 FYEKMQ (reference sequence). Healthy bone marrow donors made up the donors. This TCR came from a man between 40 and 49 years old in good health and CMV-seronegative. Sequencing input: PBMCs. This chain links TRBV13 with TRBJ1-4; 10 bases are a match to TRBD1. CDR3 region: CASSLEAERDRGNEKLFF. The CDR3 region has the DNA TGTGCCAGCAGCTTAGAGGCCGAACGGGACAGGGGAAATGAAAAACTGTTTTTT.